The entry below describes one TCR beta chain. The authors reverse transcribed roughly 0.5 to 1 ug RNA with random hexamers. The amplification used immunoSEQ multiplex PCR on TCR beta CDR3; it spanned 54 Vbeta and 13 Jbeta. TCRdb re-analysed the immunoSEQ multiplex PCR reads in MiXCR, keeping a single row per CDR3 protein. The sample has more than 95,000 distinct CDR3 sequences, 85% to 95% seen once. The sample is drawn from a study of CD8 T cells in Susac syndrome. V was trimmed by 3 bases and J by 2 bases, leaving 14 bases between them. This CDR3 comprises 16 residues. The germline gives CDR1 LNHDA, CDR2 SQIVND (reference sequence).

This clonotype originated in a human donor with multiple sclerosis. The sample consisted of CD4+ T cells from PBMCs. The rearrangement uses TRBV19 and TRBJ1-5; D call uncertain. The CDR3 sequence is CASSINSVAGNQPQHF. For the CDR3, the DNA is TGTGCCAGTAGTATTAATTCAGTAGCGGGCAATCAGCCCCAGCATTTT.